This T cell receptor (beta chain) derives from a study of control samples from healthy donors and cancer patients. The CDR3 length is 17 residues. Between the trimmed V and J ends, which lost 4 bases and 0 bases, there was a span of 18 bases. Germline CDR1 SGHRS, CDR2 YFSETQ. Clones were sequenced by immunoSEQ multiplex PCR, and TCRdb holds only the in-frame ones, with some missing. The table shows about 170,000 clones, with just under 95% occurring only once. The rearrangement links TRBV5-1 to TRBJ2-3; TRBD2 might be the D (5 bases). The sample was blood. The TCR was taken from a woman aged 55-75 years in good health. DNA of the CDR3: TGCGCCAGCAGCCCGGGCACTAGAAGCTCTAGCACAGATACGCAGTATTTT. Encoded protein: CASSPGTRSSSTDTQYF. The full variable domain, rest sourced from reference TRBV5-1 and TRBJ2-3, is KAGVTQTPRYLIKTRGQQVTLSCSPISGHRSVSWYQQTPGQGLQFLFEYFSETQRNKGNFPGRFSGRQFSNSRSEMNVSTLELGDSALYLCASSPGTRSSSTDTQYFGPGTRLTVL.